This T cell receptor beta chain was sequenced during a study of memory CD8 T cells in hepatitis C reinfection. Study-wide context: HCV reinfection: RNA-positive following two negative tests at least 60 days apart.

Generated by immunoSEQ multiplex PCR, the TCRdb table keeps only in-frame clones and is missing some. The sample comprises about 50,000 clones, around nine tenths of which are singletons, and 1% rests with the top ten. Indicated time point: pre-reinfection, 55 to 20 weeks before reinfection detection. No in vitro expansion preceded TCR sequencing of the sorted cells. Trimming took 8 bases from V and 2 from J; bases not matched to a gene: 6. CDR1 and CDR2 (germline): MNHEY, SMNVEV (reference sequence). The CDR3 sequence is 14 residues long. The receptor was isolated from a man aged 18 to 30 with hepatitis C virus infection. The chain is built from TRBV27 and TRBJ2-1; 7 bases fit TRBD1. The specimen was naive CD8+ T cells sorted from blood. CDR3 sequence (DNA): TGTGCCAGCGGATCGACAGGGACCTACAATGAGCAGTTCTTC. Protein product: CASGSTGTYNEQFF.